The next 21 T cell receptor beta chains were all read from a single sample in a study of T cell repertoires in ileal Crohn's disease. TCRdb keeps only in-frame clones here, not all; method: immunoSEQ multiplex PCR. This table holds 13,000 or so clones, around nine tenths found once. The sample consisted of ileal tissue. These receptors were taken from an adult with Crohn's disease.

The CDR3 nucleotides are TGCGCCAGCACCGACGGAGACACAGATACGCAGTATTTT. Its translation: CASTDGDTDTQYF. The chain combines TRBV5-1 with TRBJ2-3; D is ambiguous. With 6 bases removed from V and 2 bases from J, the gap between germline ends came to 10 bases. The CDR3 contains 13 residues. The germline gives CDR1 SGHRS, CDR2 YFSETQ.

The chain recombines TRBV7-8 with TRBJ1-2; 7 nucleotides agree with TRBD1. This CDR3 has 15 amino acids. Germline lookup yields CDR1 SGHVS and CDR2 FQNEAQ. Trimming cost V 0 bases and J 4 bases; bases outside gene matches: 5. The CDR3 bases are TGTGCCAGCAGCTTAGCGGTGGGACAGATCTATGGCTACACCTTC. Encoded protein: CASSLAVGQIYGYTF.

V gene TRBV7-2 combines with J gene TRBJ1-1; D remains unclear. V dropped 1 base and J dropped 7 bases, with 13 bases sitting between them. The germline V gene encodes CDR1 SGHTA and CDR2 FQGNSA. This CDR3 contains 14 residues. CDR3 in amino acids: CASSLVRGTNEAFF. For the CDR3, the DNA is TGTGCCAGCAGCTTAGTGCGGGGAACAAATGAAGCTTTCTTT.

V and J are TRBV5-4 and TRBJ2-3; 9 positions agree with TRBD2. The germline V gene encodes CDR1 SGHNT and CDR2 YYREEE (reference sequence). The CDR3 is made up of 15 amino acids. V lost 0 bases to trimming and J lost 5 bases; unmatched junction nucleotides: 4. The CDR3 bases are TGTGCCAGCAGCTTGGCGCGGGGGGGCGGAGATACGCAGTATTTT. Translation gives CASSLARGGGDTQYF.

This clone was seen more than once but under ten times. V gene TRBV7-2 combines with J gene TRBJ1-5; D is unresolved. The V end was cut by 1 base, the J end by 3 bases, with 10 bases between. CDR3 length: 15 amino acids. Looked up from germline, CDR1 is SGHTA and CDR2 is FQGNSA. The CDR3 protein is CASSLVYGLNQPQHF. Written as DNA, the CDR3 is TGTGCCAGCAGCTTAGTGTACGGACTCAATCAGCCCCAGCATTTT.

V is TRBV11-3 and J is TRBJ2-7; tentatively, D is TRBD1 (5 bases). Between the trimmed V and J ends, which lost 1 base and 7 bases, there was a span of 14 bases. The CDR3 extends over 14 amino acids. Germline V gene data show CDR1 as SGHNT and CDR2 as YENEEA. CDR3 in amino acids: CASSLGGPLGEQYF. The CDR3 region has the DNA TGTGCCAGCAGCTTAGGGGGCCCTCTCGGGGAGCAGTACTTC.

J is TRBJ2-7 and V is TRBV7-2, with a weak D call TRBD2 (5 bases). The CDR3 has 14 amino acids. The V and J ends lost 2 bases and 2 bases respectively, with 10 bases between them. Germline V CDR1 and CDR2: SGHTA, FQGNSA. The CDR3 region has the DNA TGTGCCAGCAGCTTAAACCGGGGAGCCTACGAGCAGTACTTC. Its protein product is CASSLNRGAYEQYF.

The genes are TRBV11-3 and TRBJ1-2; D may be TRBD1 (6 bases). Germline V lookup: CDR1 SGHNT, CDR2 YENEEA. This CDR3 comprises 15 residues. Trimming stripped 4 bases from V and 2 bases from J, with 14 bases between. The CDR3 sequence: CASSSDPDRNYGYTF. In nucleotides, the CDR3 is TGTGCCAGCAGCTCAGACCCGGACAGAAACTATGGCTACACCTTC. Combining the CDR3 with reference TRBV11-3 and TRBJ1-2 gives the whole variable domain EAGVVQSPRYKIIEKKQPVAFWCNPISGHNTLYWYLQNLGQGPELLIRYENEEAVDDSQLPKDRFSAERLKGVDSTLKIQPAELGDSAVYLCASSSDPDRNYGYTFGSGTRLTVV.

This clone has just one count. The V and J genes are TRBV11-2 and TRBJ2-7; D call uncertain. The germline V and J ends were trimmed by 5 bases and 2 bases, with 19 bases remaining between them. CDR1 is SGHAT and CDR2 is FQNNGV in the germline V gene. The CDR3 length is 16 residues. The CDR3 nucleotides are TGTGCCAGCAGCCCCCCCGGGTCGAGTTCTGCCTACGAGCAGTACTTC. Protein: CASSPPGSSSAYEQYF.

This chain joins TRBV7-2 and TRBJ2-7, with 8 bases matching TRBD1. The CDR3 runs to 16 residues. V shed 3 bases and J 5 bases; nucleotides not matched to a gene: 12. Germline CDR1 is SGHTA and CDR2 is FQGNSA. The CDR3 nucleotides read TGTGCCAGCAGCTTCCGAACAGGGGGTAGTTTGAACGAGCAGTACTTC. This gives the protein CASSFRTGGSLNEQYF.

This CDR3 reads CASSLDRGHYEQYF. CDR3 coding DNA: TGCGCCAGCAGCTTGGACAGGGGGCACTACGAGCAGTACTTC. The chain employs TRBV5-1 and TRBJ2-7; TRBD1 agrees at 9 bases. The CDR3 has 14 amino acids. Per germline, CDR1 SGHRS and CDR2 YFSETQ. V lost 0 bases to trimming and J lost 3 bases; unmatched junction nucleotides: 1. Supplemented by reference TRBV5-1 and TRBJ2-7, the full variable domain reads KAGVTQTPRYLIKTRGQQVTLSCSPISGHRSVSWYQQTPGQGLQFLFEYFSETQRNKGNFPGRFSGRQFSNSRSEMNVSTLELGDSALYLCASSLDRGHYEQYFGPGTRLTVT.

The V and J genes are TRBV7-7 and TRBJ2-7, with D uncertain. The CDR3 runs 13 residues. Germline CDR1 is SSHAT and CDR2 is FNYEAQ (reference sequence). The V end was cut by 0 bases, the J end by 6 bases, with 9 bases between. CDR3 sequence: CASSLAEAGEQYF. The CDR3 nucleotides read TGTGCCAGCAGCTTAGCCGAGGCCGGCGAGCAGTACTTC.

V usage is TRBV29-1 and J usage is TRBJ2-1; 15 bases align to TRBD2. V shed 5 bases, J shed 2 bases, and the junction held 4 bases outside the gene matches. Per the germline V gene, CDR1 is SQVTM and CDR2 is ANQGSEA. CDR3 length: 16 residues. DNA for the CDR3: TGCAGCGTTACTGGACTAGCGGGAGGGACCTACAATGAGCAGTTCTTC. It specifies CSVTGLAGGTYNEQFF.

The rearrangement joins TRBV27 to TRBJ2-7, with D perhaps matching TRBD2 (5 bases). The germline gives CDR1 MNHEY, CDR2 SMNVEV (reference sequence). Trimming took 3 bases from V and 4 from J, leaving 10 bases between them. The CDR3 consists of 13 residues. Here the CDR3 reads CASSFGPGYEQYF. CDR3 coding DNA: TGTGCCAGCAGTTTTGGTCCGGGATACGAGCAGTACTTC.

The CDR3 is CASSDSAHNEQFF. The CDR3 DNA reads as TGTGCCAGCAGTGACTCGGCCCACAATGAGCAGTTCTTC. The chain carries TRBV6-4 and TRBJ2-1; D ambiguous. V lost 0 bases and J lost 5, with 5 bases in between. The CDR3 spans 13 residues. Germline V gene data show CDR1 as MRHNA and CDR2 as SNTAGT.

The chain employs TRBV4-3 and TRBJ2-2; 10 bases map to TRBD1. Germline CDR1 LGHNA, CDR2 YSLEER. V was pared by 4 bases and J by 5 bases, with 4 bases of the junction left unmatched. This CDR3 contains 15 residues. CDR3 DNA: TGCGCCAGCAGCCCGGGACAGGGGCGGACCGGGGAGCTGTTTTTT. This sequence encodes CASSPGQGRTGELFF.

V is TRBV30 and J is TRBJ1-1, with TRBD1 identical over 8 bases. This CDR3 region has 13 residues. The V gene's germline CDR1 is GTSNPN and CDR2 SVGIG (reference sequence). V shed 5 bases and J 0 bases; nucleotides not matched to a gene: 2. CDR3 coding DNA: TGTGCCTGGCGGACAGGGATGAACACTGAAGCTTTCTTT. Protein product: CAWRTGMNTEAFF. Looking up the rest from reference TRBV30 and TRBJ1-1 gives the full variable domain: SQTIHQWPATLVQPVGSPLSLECTVEGTSNPNLYWYRQAAGRGLQLLFYSVGIGQISSEVPQNLSASRPQDRQFILSSKKLLLSDSGFYLCAWRTGMNTEAFFGQGTRLTVV.

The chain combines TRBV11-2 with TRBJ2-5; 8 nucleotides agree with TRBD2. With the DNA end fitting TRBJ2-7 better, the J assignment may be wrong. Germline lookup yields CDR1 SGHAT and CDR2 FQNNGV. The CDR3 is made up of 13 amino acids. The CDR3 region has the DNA TGTGCCAGCAGCCGGAGCGGGAGCGACGAGCAGTACTTC. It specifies CASSRSGSDEQYF.

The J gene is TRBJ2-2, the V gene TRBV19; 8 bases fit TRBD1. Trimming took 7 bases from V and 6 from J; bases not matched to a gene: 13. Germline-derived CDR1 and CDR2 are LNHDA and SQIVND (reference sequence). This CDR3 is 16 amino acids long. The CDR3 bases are TGTGCCAGTAACTACGATCCGGGACAGGCCTCCGGGGAGCTGTTTTTT. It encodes CASNYDPGQASGELFF.

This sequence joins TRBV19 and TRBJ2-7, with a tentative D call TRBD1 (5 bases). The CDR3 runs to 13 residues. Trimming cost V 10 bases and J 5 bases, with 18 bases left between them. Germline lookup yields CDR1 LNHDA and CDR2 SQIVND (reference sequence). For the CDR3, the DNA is TGTGCCACGGGTTCTAGGGGTGGCCACGAGCAGTACTTC. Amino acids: CATGSRGGHEQYF.

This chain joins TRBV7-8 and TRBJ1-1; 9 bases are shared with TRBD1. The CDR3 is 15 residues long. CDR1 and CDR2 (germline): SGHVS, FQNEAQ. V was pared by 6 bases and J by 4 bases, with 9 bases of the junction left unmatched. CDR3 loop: CASSFSGTGRTEAFF. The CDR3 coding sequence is TGTGCCAGCAGTTTCTCCGGGACAGGGCGCACTGAAGCTTTCTTT.